The next 10 T cell receptor beta chains were all read from a single sample in a study of blood T cell repertoires in COVID-19. Sequenced by immunoSEQ multiplex PCR; TCRdb stores in-frame clones only, minus some. Of about 180,000 clones listed, about 81% are singletons. The material sequenced was peripheral blood. These receptors were taken from an elderly woman with COVID-19, enrolled during active disease.

The gene calls are TRBV5-6 and TRBJ2-7, with D perhaps TRBD1 (5 bases). From germline, CDR1 is SGHDT and CDR2 YYEEEE. The CDR3 length is 15 residues. V lost 1 base to trimming and J lost 5 bases, with 16 bases between them. The CDR3 reads CASSLWGPLGDEQYF. DNA of the CDR3: TGTGCCAGCAGCTTGTGGGGCCCCCTCGGCGACGAGCAGTACTTC.

The chain is built from TRBV28 and TRBJ2-7; D ambiguous. This CDR3 is 14 amino acids long. Germline V CDR1 and CDR2: MDHEN, SYDVKM. Trimming took off 5 bases at V and 2 bases at J, with 13 bases between the two ends. The CDR3 bases are TGTGCCAGCAGTCCCCTCAACAGTCCCTACGAGCAGTACTTC. Its translation: CASSPLNSPYEQYF.

In this sample, this clone turned up once. This sequence joins TRBV7-8 and TRBJ1-6; the D gene is possibly TRBD1 (5 bases). Germline V gene sequence: CDR1 SGHVS, CDR2 FQNEAQ. The CDR3 is 18 amino acids. The V end was cut by 0 bases, the J end by 0 bases, with 12 bases between. The CDR3 region is CASSLAFRASSYNSPLHF. The DNA of the CDR3 is TGTGCCAGCAGCTTAGCGTTCAGGGCCAGCTCCTATAATTCACCCCTCCACTTT.

V is TRBV28 and J is TRBJ1-1, with D possibly matching TRBD1 (6 bases). Trimming left V 9 bases short and J 2 bases short, with 19 bases between. The CDR3 totals 15 residues. Germline V lookup: CDR1 MDHEN, CDR2 SYDVKM. The CDR3 DNA reads as TGTGCCAGTCCTCCCCCGGGACACACTAACACTGAAGCTTTCTTT. Translated, it gives CASPPPGHTNTEAFF.

DNA for the CDR3: TGTGCCACCAGCAGAGATGAGGGTCAGCCCCAGCATTTT. Its translation: CATSRDEGQPQHF. The gene calls are TRBV15 and TRBJ1-5, with D unresolved. This CDR3 has 13 amino acids. Germline assignment: CDR1 LNHNV and CDR2 YYDKDF (reference sequence). The V gene lost 0 bases and the J gene lost 6 bases, with 6 bases spanning the gap.

The count of this clone is one. The rearrangement uses TRBV28 and TRBJ1-3; possibly TRBD1 for D (6 bases). Trimming left V 6 bases short and J 9 bases short, with 27 bases between. The CDR3 length is 17 residues. Germline V CDR1 and CDR2: MDHEN, SYDVKM. The CDR3 DNA reads as TGTGCCAGCAGGACCCGCAGGGGCGAAGGGGGTGGGTTCACCATATATTTT. It is translated as CASRTRRGEGGGFTIYF.

The chain employs TRBV9 and TRBJ2-3; TRBD2 matches 9 bases. The CDR3 spans 15 residues. V was pared by 1 base and J by 2 bases, with 2 bases of the junction left unmatched. Germline V gene lookup returns CDR1 SGDLS and CDR2 YYNGEE. CDR3 coding DNA: TGTGCCAGCAGCGTAAGGACTAGCGCCACAGATACGCAGTATTTT. It translates to CASSVRTSATDTQYF.

This clone was observed a handful of times. The genes are TRBV28 and TRBJ1-5, with 7 bases identical to TRBD1. The CDR3 contains 15 residues. Germline trimming cut 5 bases from V and 9 bases from J; bases unmatched to any gene: 13. Germline V gene data show CDR1 as MDHEN and CDR2 as SYDVKM. The DNA for the CDR3 is TGTGCCAGCAGTCCCACCACAGGGGCGAGGAGGCCCCAGCATTTT. It translates to CASSPTTGARRPQHF.

The rearrangement uses TRBV5-1 and TRBJ1-6; 7 nucleotides line up with TRBD1. Germline trimming cut 5 bases from V and 5 bases from J; bases unmatched to any gene: 10. The length of the CDR3 is 16 residues. The germline V gene encodes CDR1 SGHRS and CDR2 YFSETQ. The CDR3 here is CASSFGGGTDNSPLHF. CDR3 sequence (DNA): TGCGCCAGCAGTTTTGGCGGGGGGACAGATAATTCACCCCTCCACTTT.

This clone was detected only once. DNA for the CDR3: TGTGCCAGCAGCGAATTAGCCCTTATGGCAGATACGCAGTATTTT. Translating it yields CASSELALMADTQYF. The chain has TRBV9 and TRBJ2-3, with unresolved D. This CDR3 has 15 amino acids. The germline gives CDR1 SGDLS, CDR2 YYNGEE. Trimming cost V 3 bases and J 4 bases, with 15 bases left between them.